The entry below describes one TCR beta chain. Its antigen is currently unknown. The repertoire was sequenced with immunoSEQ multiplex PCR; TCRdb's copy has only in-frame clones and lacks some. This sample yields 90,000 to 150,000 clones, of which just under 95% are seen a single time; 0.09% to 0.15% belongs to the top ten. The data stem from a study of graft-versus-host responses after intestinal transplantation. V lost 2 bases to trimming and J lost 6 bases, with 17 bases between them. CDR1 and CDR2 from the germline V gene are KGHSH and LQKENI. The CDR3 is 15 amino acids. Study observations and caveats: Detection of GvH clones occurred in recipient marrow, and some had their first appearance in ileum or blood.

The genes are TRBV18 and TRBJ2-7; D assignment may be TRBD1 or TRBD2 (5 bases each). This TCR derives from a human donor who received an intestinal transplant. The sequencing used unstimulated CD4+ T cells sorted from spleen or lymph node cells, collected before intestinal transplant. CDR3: CASSPGNPGLVEQYF. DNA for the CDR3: TGTGCCAGCTCACCAGGAAACCCGGGGCTCGTCGAGCAGTACTTC.